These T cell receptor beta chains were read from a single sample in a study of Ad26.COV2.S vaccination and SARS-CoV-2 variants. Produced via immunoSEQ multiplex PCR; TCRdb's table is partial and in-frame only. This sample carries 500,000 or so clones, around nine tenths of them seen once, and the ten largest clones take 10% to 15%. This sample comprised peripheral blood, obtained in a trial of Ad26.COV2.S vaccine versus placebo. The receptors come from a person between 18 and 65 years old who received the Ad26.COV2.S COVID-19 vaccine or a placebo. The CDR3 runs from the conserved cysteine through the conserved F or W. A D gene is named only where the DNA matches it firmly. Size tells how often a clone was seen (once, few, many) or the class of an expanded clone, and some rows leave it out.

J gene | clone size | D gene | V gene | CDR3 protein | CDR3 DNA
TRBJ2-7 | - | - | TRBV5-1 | CASSLVDLTYNYEQYF | TGCGCCAGCAGCTTGGTGGACCTCACTTATAATTACGAGCAGTACTTC
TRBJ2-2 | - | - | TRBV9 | CASSVGAGRNTGELFF | TGTGCCAGCAGCGTCGGAGCGGGCAGGAACACCGGGGAGCTGTTTTTT
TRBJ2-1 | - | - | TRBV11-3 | CASSSPGYNEQFF | TGTGCCAGCAGCTCCCCGGGCTACAATGAGCAGTTCTTC
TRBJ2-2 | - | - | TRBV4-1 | CASSQDYGLANTGELFF | TGCGCCAGCAGCCAAGATTACGGCCTTGCGAACACCGGGGAGCTGTTTTTT
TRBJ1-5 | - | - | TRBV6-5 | CASRPTAPSNQPQHF | TGTGCCAGCAGGCCAACAGCCCCTAGCAATCAGCCCCAGCATTTT
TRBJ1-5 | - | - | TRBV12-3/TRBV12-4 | CASSRRNQPQHF | TGTGCCAGCAGCCGAAGAAATCAGCCCCAGCATTTT
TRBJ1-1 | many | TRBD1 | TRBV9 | CASSVSGNRGTEAFF | TGTGCCAGCAGCGTCTCCGGTAACAGGGGGACTGAAGCTTTCTTT
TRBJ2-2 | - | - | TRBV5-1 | CASSLYGGPNTGELFF | TGCGCCAGCAGCTTGTATGGAGGGCCGAACACCGGGGAGCTGTTTTTT
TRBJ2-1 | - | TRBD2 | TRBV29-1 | CSVDPGLPPGSQFF | TGCAGCGTTGACCCGGGACTACCTCCGGGATCGCAGTTCTTC
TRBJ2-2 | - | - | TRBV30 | CAWSPDYTGELFF | TGTGCCTGGAGTCCAGATTACACCGGGGAGCTGTTTTTT
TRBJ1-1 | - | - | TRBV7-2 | CASSITINTEAFF | TGTGCCAGCAGCATTACAATAAACACTGAAGCTTTCTTT
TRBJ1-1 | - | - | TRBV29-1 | CSVKRTVGIEAFF | TGCAGCGTCAAGCGGACGGTGGGGATTGAAGCTTTCTTT
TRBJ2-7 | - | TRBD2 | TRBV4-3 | CASSQDLLTSGAAVVQYF | TGCGCCAGCAGCCAAGATCTTTTGACTAGCGGGGCCGCAGTTGTGCAGTACTTC
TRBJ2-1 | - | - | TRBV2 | CASSAAAFYNEQFF | TGTGCCAGCAGTGCTGCGGCCTTCTACAATGAGCAGTTCTTC
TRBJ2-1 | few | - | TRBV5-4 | CASSLPRSFRHNEQFF | TGTGCCAGCAGCTTGCCTAGATCCTTTAGGCACAATGAGCAGTTCTTC
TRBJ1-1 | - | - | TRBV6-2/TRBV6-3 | CASSYSTGGAEAFF | TGTGCCAGCAGTTACTCTACCGGGGGCGCTGAAGCTTTCTTT
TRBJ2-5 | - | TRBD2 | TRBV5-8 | CASSADGSGRAETQYF | TGTGCCAGCAGCGCGGACGGTAGCGGGAGAGCGGAGACCCAGTACTTC
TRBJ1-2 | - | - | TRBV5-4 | CASSTQVAGYTF | TGTGCCAGCAGCACCCAGGTTGCAGGCTACACCTTC
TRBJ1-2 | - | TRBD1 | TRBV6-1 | CASSEPGTAHGYTF | TGTGCCAGCAGTGAACCCGGGACAGCCCATGGCTACACCTTC
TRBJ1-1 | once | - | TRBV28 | CASRRTARDAFF | TGTGCCAGCAGAAGAACCGCCAGGGATGCTTTCTTT
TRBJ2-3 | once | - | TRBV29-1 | CSGRISTDTQYF | TGCAGCGGTCGGATAAGCACAGATACGCAGTATTTT
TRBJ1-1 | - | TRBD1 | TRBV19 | CASSTRTGSEAFF | TGTGCCAGTAGTACCCGGACAGGGAGTGAAGCTTTCTTT
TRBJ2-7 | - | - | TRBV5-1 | CASSLGGGYEQYF | TGCGCCAGCAGCCTGGGCGGAGGCTACGAGCAGTACTTC
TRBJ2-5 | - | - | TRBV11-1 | CASSRNAGFGRETQYF | TGTGCCAGCAGCCGCAACGCAGGGTTTGGACGAGAGACCCAGTACTTC
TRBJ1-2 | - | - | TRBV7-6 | CASSLAQGSGGYTF | TGTGCCAGCAGCTTAGCGCAAGGATCAGGCGGCTACACCTTC
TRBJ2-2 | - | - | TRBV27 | CASSLSSLTSGELFF | TGTGCCAGCAGTTTAAGCTCTTTAACTAGCGGGGAGCTGTTTTTT
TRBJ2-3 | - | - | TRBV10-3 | CAISEGRQHRYF | TGTGCCATCAGTGAGGGACGGCAACATCGGTATTTT
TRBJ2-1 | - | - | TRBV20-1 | CSASSRGDEQFF | TGCAGTGCTAGTTCCCGCGGGGATGAGCAGTTCTTC
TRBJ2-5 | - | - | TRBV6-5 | CASSRGETQYF | TGTGCCAGCAGTCGTGGGGAGACCCAGTACTTC
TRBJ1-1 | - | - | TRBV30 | CAWSVRQYNTEAFF | TGTGCCTGGAGTGTTAGACAGTACAACACTGAAGCTTTCTTT
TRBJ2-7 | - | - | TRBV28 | CASGAPRGFTYEQYF | TGTGCCAGCGGAGCGCCCAGGGGTTTTACCTACGAGCAGTACTTC
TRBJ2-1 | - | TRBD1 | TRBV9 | CASSATGTANNEQFF | TGTGCCAGCAGCGCCACCGGGACAGCAAACAATGAGCAGTTCTTC
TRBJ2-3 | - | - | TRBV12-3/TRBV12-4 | CASREGDTQYF | TGTGCCAGCAGGGAGGGAGATACGCAGTATTTT
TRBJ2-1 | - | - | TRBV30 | CAWKNSEQFF | TGTGCCTGGAAGAATTCTGAGCAGTTCTTC
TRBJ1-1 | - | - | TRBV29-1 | CSVSRQNTEAFF | TGCAGCGTTTCCAGACAGAACACTGAAGCTTTCTTT
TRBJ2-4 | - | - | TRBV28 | CASSLPPGTIPGIQYF | TGTGCCAGCAGTTTACCCCCCGGGACAATCCCAGGCATTCAGTACTTC
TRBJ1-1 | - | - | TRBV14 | CASSKTADNTEAFF | TGTGCCAGTTCCAAGACAGCGGATAACACTGAAGCTTTCTTT
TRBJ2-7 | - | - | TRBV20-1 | CSASFGAANVREQYF | TGCAGTGCTAGTTTTGGGGCGGCGAACGTACGCGAGCAGTACTTC
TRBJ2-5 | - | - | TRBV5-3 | CARSHGLFCQETQYF | TGTGCCAGAAGCCACGGACTGTTTTGCCAAGAGACCCAGTACTTC